Listed here is a single T cell receptor beta chain. Antigen: not known. The data were obtained in a study of identical twins. This CDR3 contains 13 residues. Between the trimmed V and J ends, which lost 8 bases and 6 bases, there was a span of 15 bases. The germline V gene has CDR1 SNHLY and CDR2 FYNNEI. Findings and caveats of the study: There were fewer insertions in abundant cord blood beta clonotypes, but memory repertoires showed no such pattern.

TCRdb re-analysed the 5' RACE reads in MiXCR, keeping a single row per CDR3 protein. The sample includes about 280,000 distinct CDR3 sequences, about 8.3% of them seen just once. These same data were also listed under a study on yellow fever vaccine responses in identical twins.

Sequencing was performed on memory (CD45RO+) T cells sorted from blood. The V and J genes are TRBV2 and TRBJ2-3, with D uncertain. This TCR was sampled from a woman aged 18-29 years in good health. The CDR3 here is CASLAGVGDTQYF. For the CDR3, the DNA is TGTGCCAGCTTAGCTGGGGTTGGGGATACGCAGTATTTT.